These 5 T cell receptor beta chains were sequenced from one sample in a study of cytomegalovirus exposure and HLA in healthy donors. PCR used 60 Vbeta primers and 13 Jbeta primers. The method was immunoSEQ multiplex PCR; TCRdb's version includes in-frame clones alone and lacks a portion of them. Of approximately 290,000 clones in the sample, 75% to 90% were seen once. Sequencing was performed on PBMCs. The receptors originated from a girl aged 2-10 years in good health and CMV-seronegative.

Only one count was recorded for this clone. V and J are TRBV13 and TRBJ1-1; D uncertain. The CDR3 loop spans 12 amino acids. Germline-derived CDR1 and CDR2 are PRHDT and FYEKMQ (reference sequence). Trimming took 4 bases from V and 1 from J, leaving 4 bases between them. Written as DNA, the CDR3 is TGTGCCAGCAGCTCCTGGAACACTGAAGCTTTCTTT. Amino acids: CASSSWNTEAFF.

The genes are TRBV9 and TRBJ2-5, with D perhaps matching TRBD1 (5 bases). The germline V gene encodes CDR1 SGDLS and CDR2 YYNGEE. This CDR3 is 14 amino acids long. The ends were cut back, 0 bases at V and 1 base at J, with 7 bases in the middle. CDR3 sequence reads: CASSVDRSQETQYF. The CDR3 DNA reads TGTGCCAGCAGCGTAGACAGGTCCCAAGAGACCCAGTACTTC.

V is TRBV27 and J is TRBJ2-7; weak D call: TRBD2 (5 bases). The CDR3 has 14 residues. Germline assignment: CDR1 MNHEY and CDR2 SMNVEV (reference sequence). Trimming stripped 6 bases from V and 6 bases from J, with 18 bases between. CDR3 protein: CASSTAASPLEQYF. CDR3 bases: TGTGCCAGCAGCACCGCGGCTAGCCCCCTCGAGCAGTACTTC.

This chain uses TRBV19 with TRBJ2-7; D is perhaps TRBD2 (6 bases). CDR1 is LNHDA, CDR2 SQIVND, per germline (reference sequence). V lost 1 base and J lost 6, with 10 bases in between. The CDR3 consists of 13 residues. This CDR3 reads CASSIVWDSEQYF. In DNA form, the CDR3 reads TGTGCCAGTAGTATAGTTTGGGACTCCGAGCAGTACTTC.

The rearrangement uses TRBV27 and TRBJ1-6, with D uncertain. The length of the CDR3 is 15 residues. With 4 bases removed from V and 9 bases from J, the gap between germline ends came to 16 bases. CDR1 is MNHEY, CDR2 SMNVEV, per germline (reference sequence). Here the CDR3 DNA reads TGTGCCAGCAGTTCTCTCATTTCGGGGAGTTCACCCCTCCACTTT. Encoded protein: CASSSLISGSSPLHF.